This T cell receptor beta chain was sequenced in a study of glioma-infiltrating T cells after dendritic cell vaccination. Trimming at V came to 0 bases and at J to 3 bases, leaving 5 bases not matched to a gene. The CDR3 loop spans 15 amino acids. Looked up from germline, CDR1 is GTSNPN and CDR2 is SVGIG (reference sequence). The sample's time point: after dendritic cell vaccination, including at tumor progression/relapse. All glioblastoma patients lacked an isocitrate dehydrogenase mutation. This clone showed up just a few times. Its antigen is still unknown. The immunoSEQ assay amplified TCRB CDR3 from up to 2 ug DNA. Profiled with immunoSEQ multiplex PCR; TCRdb holds only in-frame clones, not every one. The sample includes 100,000 to 120,000 clones, 85% to 90% of them seen just once. Whole-study findings and limits: Longer survival after dendritic cell vaccination followed higher pretreatment TIL content.

The receptor comes from a human donor with glioblastoma. Sequenced here: blood, sampled after dendritic cell vaccination. The V call is TRBV30, the J call TRBJ2-1; 7 nucleotides match TRBD2. For the CDR3, the DNA is TGTGCCTGGAGTGTACGGCTAGCGGACTACAATGAGCAGTTCTTC. Its protein is CAWSVRLADYNEQFF.